This passage covers 30 T cell receptor beta chains from one sample sequenced in a study of blood T cell repertoires in COVID-19. This table comes from immunoSEQ multiplex PCR, and its TCRdb copy is limited to in-frame clones, with some not included. The top ten clones hold approximately 4.6% of a sample with some 130,000 clones, around nine tenths of them seen once. Input material: peripheral blood. The receptor set was obtained from a man aged 55 to 69 with COVID-19, enrolled during active disease.

The CDR3 here is CASSPQGGEKLFF. The CDR3 nucleotides read TGTGCCAGCTCACCCCAGGGGGGAGAAAAACTGTTTTTT. This chain uses TRBV18 with TRBJ1-4, with 7 bases lining up with TRBD1. Germline V gives CDR1 KGHSH, CDR2 LQKENI. The V segment lost 3 bases and the J segment 8 bases; nucleotides outside the gene matches: 3. This CDR3 has 13 amino acids.

This chain links TRBV5-1 with TRBJ2-7; 8 nucleotides agree with TRBD1. The CDR3 loop spans 15 amino acids. V was pared by 1 base and J by 0 bases, with 3 bases of the junction left unmatched. Germline assignment: CDR1 SGHRS and CDR2 YFSETQ. The chain's CDR3 is CASSLSGGDSYEQYF. The DNA of the CDR3 is TGCGCCAGCAGCTTGTCAGGGGGCGACTCCTACGAGCAGTACTTC.

This clone occurred once. The chain carries TRBV10-3 and TRBJ2-1; 8 positions agree with TRBD1. CDR1 and CDR2 (germline): ENHRY, SYGVKD. The ends lost 4 bases at V and 4 bases at J; junction bases unmatched: 9. This CDR3 contains 16 residues. CDR3 residues: CAISGKGTGEYNEQFF. CDR3 in DNA: TGTGCCATCAGTGGAAAGGGGACAGGAGAATACAATGAGCAGTTCTTC.

V gene TRBV11-3 combines with J gene TRBJ1-5; D remains unclear. Germline CDR1 reads SGHNT; CDR2 reads YENEEA. V gave up 5 bases and J gave up 5 bases, with 10 bases separating them. This CDR3 contains 13 residues. CDR3 sequence reads: CASSRGRDQPQHF. The CDR3 coding sequence is TGTGCCAGCAGCCGTGGGCGGGATCAGCCCCAGCATTTT.

The rearrangement joins TRBV5-1 to TRBJ1-3; D not certain. V lost 3 bases to trimming and J lost 4 bases, with 17 bases between them. Germline V gene lookup returns CDR1 SGHRS and CDR2 YFSETQ. This CDR3 comprises 16 residues. The CDR3: CASSSRTGSEGNTIYF. DNA of the CDR3: TGCGCCAGCAGCTCAAGGACTGGGTCGGAGGGAAACACCATATATTTT. Full variable domain (remainder filled in from reference TRBV5-1 and TRBJ1-3): KAGVTQTPRYLIKTRGQQVTLSCSPISGHRSVSWYQQTPGQGLQFLFEYFSETQRNKGNFPGRFSGRQFSNSRSEMNVSTLELGDSALYLCASSSRTGSEGNTIYFGEGSWLTVV.

Only one count was recorded for this clone. The chain combines TRBV27 with TRBJ2-3; the D gene is possibly TRBD1 (5 bases). Germline V gene sequence: CDR1 MNHEY, CDR2 SMNVEV (reference sequence). The CDR3 has 14 amino acids. V was shortened by 3 bases and J by 5 bases, with 12 bases between the two germline ends. As DNA, the CDR3 is TGTGCCAGCAGTTTGGGGCGGTCGCGAGATACGCAGTATTTT. Amino acids: CASSLGRSRDTQYF.

J is TRBJ2-2 and V is TRBV7-9, with 7 bases that match TRBD2. The junction had 6 bases not matched to a gene; V was cut back by 10 bases and J by 4 bases. CDR1 and CDR2 from the germline V gene are SEHNR and FQNEAQ (reference sequence). This CDR3 contains 13 residues. The CDR3 sequence: CAIGGSATGELFF. CDR3 bases: TGTGCCATCGGGGGGTCGGCCACCGGGGAGCTGTTTTTT.

This sequence joins TRBV7-9 and TRBJ2-3; TRBD1 is a possible D gene (5 bases). The CDR3 spans 14 residues. Trimming removed 3 bases from V and 2 bases from J, with 9 bases in between. The V gene's germline CDR1 is SEHNR and CDR2 FQNEAQ (reference sequence). Here the CDR3 reads CASSFAGNTDTQYF. CDR3 sequence (DNA): TGTGCCAGCAGCTTCGCAGGGAACACAGATACGCAGTATTTT.

This chain connects TRBV7-8 to TRBJ2-2, with D tentatively TRBD1 (5 bases). Trimming left V 3 bases short and J 3 bases short, with 17 bases between. Germline CDR1 SGHVS, CDR2 FQNEAQ. This CDR3 has 17 amino acids. DNA for the CDR3: TGTGCCAGCAGCTTTTCGGAGTCAGGGTTCGACACCGGGGAGCTGTTTTTT. Amino acid sequence: CASSFSESGFDTGELFF. The full variable domain, rest sourced from reference TRBV7-8 and TRBJ2-2, is GAGVSQSPRYKVAKRGQDVALRCDPISGHVSLFWYQQALGQGPEFLTYFQNEAQLDKSGLPSDRFFAERPEGSVSTLKIQRTQQEDSAVYLCASSFSESGFDTGELFFGEGSRLTVL.

In its sample, this clone was seen once. The chain joins TRBV27 to TRBJ2-2, with a tentative D call TRBD2 (5 bases). The germline CDR1 and CDR2 sequences are MNHEY and SMNVEV (reference sequence). Deletions cut 6 bases from V and 5 bases from J, with 16 bases between. The CDR3 has 15 residues. The CDR3 DNA follows: TGTGCCAGCAGGATCACTAGTCCCAAAACCGGGGAGCTGTTTTTT. It codes for CASRITSPKTGELFF.

The chain combines TRBV6-5 with TRBJ1-1; D possibly corresponds to TRBD1 (5 bases). The CDR3 has 16 residues. CDR1 is MNHEY, CDR2 SVGAGI, per germline. The germline V and J ends were trimmed by 2 bases and 1 base, with 14 bases remaining between them. CDR3 loop: CASSYRQGLSNTEAFF. In DNA, the CDR3 is TGTGCCAGCAGTTACCGGCAGGGACTGTCGAACACTGAAGCTTTCTTT.

V and J are TRBV7-9 and TRBJ1-1, with unresolved D. Trimming stripped 8 bases from V and 6 bases from J, with 16 bases between. This CDR3 spans 13 amino acids. CDR1 is SEHNR, CDR2 FQNEAQ, per germline (reference sequence). CDR3 bases: TGTGCCAGCGGGTACATGGCGGGCGCTGAAGCTTTCTTT. Protein product: CASGYMAGAEAFF.

This chain joins TRBV5-1 and TRBJ2-1; the D gene is possibly TRBD1 (5 bases). Germline CDR1 is SGHRS and CDR2 is YFSETQ. The CDR3 is 13 amino acids. Trimming pared 4 bases from V and 5 bases from J, leaving 10 bases between. DNA for the CDR3: TGCGCCAGCAGCCAGGGTTGGAACAATGAGCAGTTCTTC. This encodes CASSQGWNNEQFF.

CDR3 sequence reads: CASTHRDTESLWGYTF. DNA of the CDR3: TGTGCCAGCACCCACCGGGACACCGAAAGCCTTTGGGGCTACACCTTC. This chain joins TRBV25-1 and TRBJ1-2; tentatively, D is TRBD1 (6 bases). Trimming pared 7 bases from V and 8 bases from J, leaving 26 bases between. Germline V gene data show CDR1 as MGHDK and CDR2 as SYGVNS. The CDR3 spans 16 residues.

The V gene is TRBV7-8, the J gene TRBJ1-1; 7 bases map to TRBD1. Germline CDR1 and CDR2: SGHVS and FQNEAQ. The CDR3 loop spans 17 amino acids. With 3 bases clipped from V and 1 base from J, the junction kept 11 bases outside the gene matches. The CDR3 reads CASSFRTGEGANTEAFF. In DNA form, the CDR3 reads TGTGCCAGCAGCTTTAGGACAGGCGAGGGGGCGAACACTGAAGCTTTCTTT.

The V call is TRBV7-9, the J call TRBJ2-3; no clear D. Germline values: CDR1 SEHNR, CDR2 FQNEAQ (reference sequence). V lost 5 bases, J lost 6 bases, and 12 bases lay in between. CDR3 size: 13 residues. The CDR3 DNA reads as TGTGCCAGCAGCCACCTCCATAGCGATACGCAGTATTTT. It translates to CASSHLHSDTQYF.

The J gene is TRBJ1-2, the V gene TRBV2; D possibly corresponds to TRBD1 (5 bases). Trimming stripped 10 bases from V and 5 bases from J, with 26 bases between. The CDR3 totals 16 residues. Germline lookup yields CDR1 SNHLY and CDR2 FYNNEI. CDR3 sequence reads: CATQGPRAASLYGYTF. In DNA form, the CDR3 reads TGTGCCACCCAGGGCCCAAGGGCTGCCTCTCTTTATGGCTACACCTTC.

The V and J genes are TRBV4-1 and TRBJ1-2; D gene uncertain. The CDR3 runs 14 residues. Trimming took 1 base from V and 8 from J, leaving 14 bases between them. Germline lookup yields CDR1 MGHRA and CDR2 YSYEKL. CDR3 protein: CASSQVVSQRGYTF. CDR3 nucleotide sequence: TGCGCCAGCAGCCAAGTGGTCTCACAGCGGGGCTACACCTTC.

The chain has TRBV7-9 and TRBJ2-3, with TRBD2 identical over 8 bases. After removal of 7 bases from V and 3 bases from J, the junction contained 9 bases not matched to a gene. The CDR3 totals 15 residues. CDR1 is SEHNR, CDR2 FQNEAQ, per germline (reference sequence). CDR3 nucleotide sequence: TGTGCCAGCAACCGGGGACTAGATGAGACAGATACGCAGTATTTT. Protein product: CASNRGLDETDTQYF.

This chain uses TRBV21-1 with TRBJ1-1. TRBV21-1 is given as a pseudogene. CDR3 length equals 16 residues. CDR3 residues: CASSKNKGREGTEAFF. CDR3 bases: TGTGCCAGCAGCAAAAATAAAGGCAGGGAGGGCACTGAAGCTTTCTTT.

The J gene is TRBJ2-1, the V gene TRBV5-5; D may be TRBD2 (6 bases). Germline CDR1 is SGHKS and CDR2 is YYEKEE (reference sequence). The CDR3 spans 15 residues. The germline V and J ends were trimmed by 0 bases and 2 bases, with 9 bases remaining between them. As DNA, the CDR3 is TGTGCCAGCAGCTTGGCGTGGACTACCTACAATGAGCAGTTCTTC. It codes for CASSLAWTTYNEQFF.

Worth noting for this clone: Compared with germline, one end of the junction differs, possibly owing to a read error. V usage is TRBV11-2 and J usage is TRBJ2-7, with TRBD1 identical over 8 bases. The CDR3 runs to 14 residues. Germline V gene sequence: CDR1 SGHAT, CDR2 FQNNGV. The CDR3 spells CASNLPGGRYEQYF. The DNA for the CDR3 is TGTGCCAGCAACTTACCAGGGGGCCGTTACGAGCAGTACTTC.

The DNA for the CDR3 is TGTGCCAGCAGCTTAGCGCCAGGGTTCGCTACGGCTAATGAAAAACTGTTTTTT. This sequence encodes CASSLAPGFATANEKLFF. This rearrangement joins TRBV7-9 to TRBJ1-4, with TRBD1 as a possible D gene (5 bases). Trimming took off 0 bases at V and 3 bases at J, with 17 bases between the two ends. The germline V gene encodes CDR1 SEHNR and CDR2 FQNEAQ (reference sequence). The CDR3 spans 18 residues.

This chain joins TRBV7-7 and TRBJ2-2; no clear D. Looked up from germline, CDR1 is SSHAT and CDR2 is FNYEAQ (reference sequence). The CDR3 totals 15 residues. The germline V and J ends were trimmed by 5 bases and 1 base, with 11 bases remaining between them. This chain's CDR3 is CASSMTRGNTGELFF. The CDR3 nucleotides read TGTGCCAGCAGCATGACCCGAGGGAACACCGGGGAGCTGTTTTTT.

V and J are TRBV3-1 (or the pseudogene TRBV3-2) and TRBJ2-3, with 9 bases fitting TRBD2. With 3 bases clipped from V and 5 bases from J, the junction kept 9 bases outside the gene matches. Germline CDR1 and CDR2: LGHDT and YNNKEL (reference sequence). There are 16 residues in the CDR3. Here the CDR3 reads CASSHGLGLAVDTQYF. The CDR3 DNA sequence: TGTGCCAGCAGCCATGGATTGGGACTAGCCGTAGATACGCAGTATTTT.

The V and J genes are TRBV30 and TRBJ1-2, with TRBD1 matching 11 bases. V lost 2 bases to trimming and J lost 2 bases; unmatched junction nucleotides: 4. The germline gives CDR1 GTSNPN, CDR2 SVGIG (reference sequence). The CDR3 runs 15 residues. CDR3 in amino acids: CAWSPDRGPNYGYTF. CDR3 in DNA: TGTGCCTGGAGTCCGGACAGGGGGCCGAACTATGGCTACACCTTC. The complete variable domain, with remaining parts taken from reference TRBV30 and TRBJ1-2, reads SQTIHQWPATLVQPVGSPLSLECTVEGTSNPNLYWYRQAAGRGLQLLFYSVGIGQISSEVPQNLSASRPQDRQFILSSKKLLLSDSGFYLCAWSPDRGPNYGYTFGSGTRLTVV.

The chain combines TRBV30 with TRBJ1-6, with D perhaps TRBD1 (6 bases). Germline assignment: CDR1 GTSNPN and CDR2 SVGIG (reference sequence). Trimming pared 0 bases from V and 4 bases from J, leaving 22 bases between. This CDR3 has 19 amino acids. The DNA for the CDR3 is TGTGCCTGGAGTGTACCTTGGCAGGGGACCCCGATATATAATTCACCCCTCCACTTT. As protein: CAWSVPWQGTPIYNSPLHF. Full variable domain (missing parts from reference TRBV30 and TRBJ1-6): SQTIHQWPATLVQPVGSPLSLECTVEGTSNPNLYWYRQAAGRGLQLLFYSVGIGQISSEVPQNLSASRPQDRQFILSSKKLLLSDSGFYLCAWSVPWQGTPIYNSPLHFGNGTRLTVT.

This clone has just one count. This rearrangement joins TRBV19 to TRBJ2-2; the D is unclear. The germline V gene encodes CDR1 LNHDA and CDR2 SQIVND (reference sequence). V was cut by 0 bases and J by 6 bases, with 5 bases left in between. The CDR3 totals 13 residues. The CDR3 loop reads CASSIELAGELFF. The CDR3 DNA is TGTGCCAGTAGTATAGAATTAGCCGGGGAGCTGTTTTTT.

The chain uses TRBV11-2 and TRBJ2-1, with 11 bases matching TRBD2. This CDR3 region has 18 residues. Germline V CDR1 and CDR2: SGHAT, FQNNGV. Germline trimming cut 5 bases from V and 0 bases from J; bases unmatched to any gene: 9. The CDR3 loop reads CASSPTSGGLSSYNEQFF. The CDR3 nucleotides are TGTGCCAGCAGCCCAACTAGCGGGGGTTTGAGCTCCTACAATGAGCAGTTCTTC.

The chain links TRBV5-1 to TRBJ2-1, with 7 bases that match TRBD2. The CDR3 covers 16 residues. Per germline, CDR1 SGHRS and CDR2 YFSETQ. Trimming at V came to 0 bases and at J to 0 bases, leaving 3 bases not matched to a gene. Here the CDR3 DNA reads TGCGCCAGCAGCTTGGAGGGAGGGCCCTCCTACAATGAGCAGTTCTTC. It is translated as CASSLEGGPSYNEQFF.